This TCR beta chain was found in a study of CXCR3-negative and CXCR3-positive naive CD8 T cells. CDR1 and CDR2 (germline): SGHDT, YYEEEE. The CDR3 sequence is 16 residues long. General observations from the study: CXCR3-positive naive cells had TRB CDR3s that were more hydrophobic than CXCR3-negative naive cells had. Naive cells that were CXCR3-negative or CXCR3-positive used TRBV-TRBJ genes alike, while memory cells diverged. Similarly elevated diversity marked both naive subsets, with memory CD8+ cells showing far lower diversity. Naive subsets expressed similar surface CD5; TRB CDR3 features served to infer TCR strength.

Points on this clonotype: What it binds is unknown.

Identification of naive CD8+ T cells rested on CD45RO-CCR7+CD27+CD95- status. The authors made the TRB cDNA libraries by 5' RACE using UMI labels. TCRdb processed the 5' RACE reads again and assigns one entry to each CDR3 protein, with no DNA. This sample carries 150,000 to 180,000 distinct CDR3 sequences, with nearly 0.5% going to the ten biggest clones. The chain employs TRBV5-6 and TRBJ2-5; absent DNA, TCRdb's TRBD2 call cannot be checked. The TCR comes from a human donor in good health. Some clones in this sample may be carry-over from other donors' samples. Sequencing was done on a sample of naive CXCR3+ CD8+ T cells from blood. Subset indicated: CD45RO-CCR7+CD27+CD95- naive CD8+ T cells expressing CXCR3 (TNR3+). This CDR3 reads CASSLRVGIAEETQYF.